This T cell receptor (beta chain) was documented in a study of naive and memory T cell subsets. The CDR3 loop spans 13 amino acids. CDR1 SQVTM and CDR2 ANQGSEA come from the germline V gene. V gave up 2 bases and J gave up 7 bases, with 12 bases separating them. Whole-study findings and limits: A clonotype means one alpha or beta sequence, not an alpha/beta pair.

In its sample, this clonotype was seen a few times. Its antigen is still unknown. The beta constant-region primer was an equimolar mix of two oligonucleotides covering TRBC1 and TRBC2. Four rounds of PCR amplified the ligated cDNA using nested alpha and beta constant-region primers plus SP2. TCRdb re-called the UMI-ligation and nested PCR reads through MiXCR, storing one row per CDR3 protein. This sample has around 130,000 distinct CDR3 sequences, with 30% to 45% found just once. This chain uses TRBV29-1 with TRBJ2-4; a possible D gene is TRBD2 (6 bases). Sequencing used central memory CD4+ T cells from blood. This TCR came from a human donor in good health. CDR3 coding DNA: TGCAGCGTTGAAAAACTAGCTGGGAACATTCAGTACTTC. As protein: CSVEKLAGNIQYF.